The present T cell receptor (beta chain) was sequenced within a study of T cell responses to AZD1222 COVID-19 vaccine. TCRdb's copy holds only in-frame clones and misses some; the assay was immunoSEQ multiplex PCR. The table includes about 160,000 clones, 85% to 90% detected once. Comments on this clone: Its antigen is unknown.

Germline CDR1 reads SNHLY; CDR2 reads FYNNEI. CDR3 length equals 14 residues. Trimming left V 5 bases short and J 1 base short, with 6 bases between. Study-level results: At study baseline, merely more than 5 AZD1222 recipients were seropositive. Variant regions that are unmutated are reportedly the target of nearly half of spike-specific TCRs.

Source: peripheral blood, taken on day 0 of AZD1222 vaccination. This clonotype originated in an adult in good health. This rearrangement joins TRBV2 to TRBJ2-6; no clear D. CDR3 sequence (DNA): TGTGCCAGCAGTAGGGAATCTGGGGCCAACGTCCTGACTTTC. Translated: CASSRESGANVLTF. Combining the CDR3 with reference TRBV2 and TRBJ2-6 gives the whole variable domain EPEVTQTPSHQVTQMGQEVILRCVPISNHLYFYWYRQILGQKVEFLVSFYNNEISEKSEIFDDQFSVERPDGSNFTLKIRSTKLEDSAMYFCASSRESGANVLTFGAGSRLTVL.